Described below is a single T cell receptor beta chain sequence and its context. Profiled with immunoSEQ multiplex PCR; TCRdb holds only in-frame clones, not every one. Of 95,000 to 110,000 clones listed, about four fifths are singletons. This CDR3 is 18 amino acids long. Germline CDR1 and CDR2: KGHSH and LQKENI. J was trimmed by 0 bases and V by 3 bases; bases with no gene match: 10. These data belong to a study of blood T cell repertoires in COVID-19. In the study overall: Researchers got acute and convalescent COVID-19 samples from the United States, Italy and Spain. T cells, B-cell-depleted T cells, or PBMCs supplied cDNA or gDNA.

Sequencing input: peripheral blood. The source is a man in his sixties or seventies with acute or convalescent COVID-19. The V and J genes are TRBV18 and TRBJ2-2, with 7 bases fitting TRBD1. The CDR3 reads CASSPGHGQATNTGELFF. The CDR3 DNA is TGTGCCAGCTCACCGGGACATGGACAGGCCACGAACACCGGGGAGCTGTTTTTT. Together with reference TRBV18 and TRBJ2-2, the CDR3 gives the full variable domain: NAGVMQNPRHLVRRRGQEARLRCSPMKGHSHVYWYRQLPEEGLKFMVYLQKENIIDESGMPKERFSAEFPKEGPSILRIQQVVRGDSAAYFCASSPGHGQATNTGELFFGEGSRLTVL.